This TCR beta chain is drawn from a study of Ad26.COV2.S vaccination and SARS-CoV-2 variants. At the level of the study: Administration of Ad26.COV2.S was intramuscular, either once or twice 56 days apart.

V lost 5 bases and J lost 10, with 11 bases in between. Germline V gene sequence: CDR1 LNHDA, CDR2 SQIVND (reference sequence). The CDR3 spans 11 residues. Only in-frame clones appear in the TCRdb table, and some are missing; sequencing was by immunoSEQ multiplex PCR. The data show approximately 480,000 clones, around 85% seen once. Stated treatment: some 19 received Ad26.COV2.S at low or high dose, single or two shots; roughly five received placebo; per-sample allocation not given. The investigators took samples on day 63 after the first vaccine or placebo injection. This specimen was peripheral blood, taken in a trial of Ad26.COV2.S vaccine versus placebo. The sequence derives from a person aged 18-65 years who received the Ad26.COV2.S COVID-19 vaccine or a placebo. This chain joins TRBV19 and TRBJ1-1; D gene unclear. CDR3 sequence (DNA): TGTGCCAGTAGTCCACTCTGGGGAGCTTTCTTT. It is translated as CASSPLWGAFF.